The clone carrying this T cell receptor beta chain was observed a few times. The antigen is undetermined. Per the germline V gene, CDR1 is SGDLS and CDR2 is YYNGEE. The CDR3 runs 13 residues. Trimming shortened V by 0 bases and J by 2 bases, and 3 bases separated the two germline ends. This specimen comes from a study of blood T cells in healthy people across ages. Overall study findings and caveats: In long-lived donors, naive CD4+ cell counts and diversity exceeded those of aged donors. Estimates of diversity drawn from one million T cells were considered underestimates. Observed TCR beta diversity per million T cells went down as age went up. This fall followed a roughly linear course with age.

There were healthy Caucasian individuals from Russia, aged roughly 6 to 95, serving as donors. Combining a sample-barcoded 5' primer with a J-beta primer mix, a second PCR ran for 7 to 11 cycles. From the 5' RACE reads, TCRdb called clonotypes with MiXCR, one entry per CDR3 protein. The profile covers some 550,000 distinct CDR3 sequences, with 40% to 55% appearing a single time and 20% to 25% taken by the ten largest. The gene calls are TRBV9 and TRBJ2-1; D gene ambiguous. The specimen sequenced was blood. The clonotype originates from a man at least 80 years old in good health. The CDR3 DNA follows: TGTGCCAGCAGCGTAGATGCCTACAATGAGCAGTTCTTC. Its translation: CASSVDAYNEQFF.